Presented here are 30 T cell receptor beta chains from one specimen sequenced in a study of T cell repertoires in cytomegalovirus infection. MiXCR, applied by TCRdb to the reads, yields one record per CDR3 protein. The sample has roughly 570,000 distinct CDR3 sequences; around two fifths are singletons. Antigen specificity for these receptors is unknown. This specimen consisted of cultured PBMCs, obtained from culture after CMV antigen stimulation. Receptors originate from a human donor in good health (CMV status not recorded). Some clones in this sample may be carry-over from other donors' samples.

This clonotype has a count of ten or more. This chain connects TRBV7-2 to TRBJ1-6; no clear D gene. CDR3 length equals 11 residues. The germline V gene has CDR1 SGHTA and CDR2 FQGNSA. V lost 4 bases to trimming and J lost 12 bases, with 7 bases between them. Here the CDR3 DNA reads TGTGCCAGCAGCTCAGGATTACCCCTCCACTTT. Protein sequence: CASSSGLPLHF. The full variable domain, in which reference TRBV7-2 and TRBJ1-6 provide the parts outside the CDR3, is GAGVSQSPSNKVTEKGKDVELRCDPISGHTALYWYRQSLGQGLEFLIYFQGNSAPDKSGLPSDRFSAERTGGSVSTLTIQRTQQEDSAVYLCASSSGLPLHFGNGTRLTVT.

This clonotype was recorded a few times. The genes are TRBV12-3 or TRBV12-4 and TRBJ1-2; no clear D gene. The CDR3 covers 13 residues. V was clipped by 6 bases and J by 4 bases, with 12 bases between them. Written as DNA, the CDR3 is TGTGCCAGCAGCCCCAACAACCCCTATGGCTACACCTTC. Translated, it gives CASSPNNPYGYTF.

This clonotype appeared a few times. This sequence joins TRBV5-6 and TRBJ1-4; D gene unclear. The CDR3 runs 14 residues. Germline-derived CDR1 and CDR2 are SGHDT and YYEEEE. The V gene lost 0 bases and the J gene lost 4 bases, with 7 bases spanning the gap. The CDR3 sequence is CASSLGLYNEKLFF. The CDR3 nucleotides are TGTGCCAGCAGCTTGGGGCTGTATAATGAAAAACTGTTTTTT.

The chain couples TRBV7-6 to TRBJ1-3, with 7 bases that match TRBD1. The CDR3 is 15 residues long. CDR1 and CDR2 from the germline V gene are SGHVS and FNYEAQ. Trimming cost V 5 bases and J 4 bases; bases outside gene matches: 8. The CDR3 coding sequence is TGTGCCAGCAGCGCACAGGGGAATAGGGGAAACACCATATATTTT. Protein: CASSAQGNRGNTIYF.

This sequence joins TRBV29-1 and TRBJ2-2; TRBD2 aligns across 7 bases. Trimming cost V 7 bases and J 1 base; bases outside gene matches: 3. This CDR3 comprises 13 residues. In germline, CDR1 is SQVTM, CDR2 ANQGSEA. CDR3 sequence: CSAAGENTGELFF. CDR3 coding DNA: TGCAGCGCGGCGGGGGAGAACACCGGGGAGCTGTTTTTT.

The chain links TRBV6-1 to TRBJ1-1; D unresolved. The CDR3 consists of 12 residues. Looked up from germline, CDR1 is MNHNS and CDR2 is SASEGT. Deletions cut 10 bases from V and 4 bases from J, with 13 bases between. The CDR3 DNA follows: TGTGCCACCGACTCCCGGGGCACTGAAGCTTTCTTT. Translated, it gives CATDSRGTEAFF.

The genes are TRBV10-3 and TRBJ2-7; 11 bases fit TRBD2. The CDR3 has 14 amino acids. Germline CDR1 ENHRY, CDR2 SYGVKD. J lost 3 bases, V lost 4 bases, and 2 bases had no gene match. In DNA form, the CDR3 reads TGTGCCATCAGTGCCGGGACTAGCGGCTACGAGCAGTACTTC. This gives the protein CAISAGTSGYEQYF.

This clonotype was observed once. The chain carries TRBV18 and TRBJ2-7, with 10 bases that match TRBD2. The CDR3 is 15 amino acids. Trimming cost V 2 bases and J 4 bases; bases outside gene matches: 5. The V gene's germline CDR1 is KGHSH and CDR2 LQKENI. The CDR3 DNA reads TGTGCCAGCTCACCAGCTAGCGGGAGTGGATACGAGCAGTACTTC. This encodes CASSPASGSGYEQYF. Full variable domain (remainder filled in from reference TRBV18 and TRBJ2-7): NAGVMQNPRHLVRRRGQEARLRCSPMKGHSHVYWYRQLPEEGLKFMVYLQKENIIDESGMPKERFSAEFPKEGPSILRIQQVVRGDSAAYFCASSPASGSGYEQYFGPGTRLTVT.

This clonotype occurred a few times. This chain links TRBV7-2 with TRBJ2-1; TRBD2 agrees at 7 bases. V lost 6 bases to trimming and J lost 7 bases; unmatched junction nucleotides: 6. Germline V gene lookup returns CDR1 SGHTA and CDR2 FQGNSA. The CDR3 is made up of 13 amino acids. DNA for the CDR3: TGTGCCAGCAGATCCCTAGCGGCGAATGAGCAGTTCTTC. This encodes CASRSLAANEQFF.

This clonotype was detected once. This clone may be a read error of a much larger clone one base away. The V call is TRBV27, the J call TRBJ2-3, with D uncertain. Trimming removed 6 bases from V and 4 bases from J, with 8 bases in between. There are 12 residues in the CDR3. Germline CDR1 MNHEY, CDR2 SMNVEV (reference sequence). The CDR3 coding sequence is TGTGCCAGCAGCACTAACGCAGATACGCAGTATTTT. Residues: CASSTNADTQYF.

The chain links TRBV15 to TRBJ2-1; TRBD2 agrees at 7 bases. The CDR3 sequence is 17 residues long. CDR1 is LNHNV, CDR2 YYDKDF, per germline (reference sequence). V lost 0 bases, J lost 4 bases, and 9 bases stayed unmatched. CDR3 in DNA: TGTGCCACCAGCAGAGATGATCGGCGGGGGTGGTACAATGAGCAGTTCTTC. This encodes CATSRDDRRGWYNEQFF.

This clonotype was detected only a few times. The V and J genes are TRBV6-1 and TRBJ2-5, with D uncertain. Germline loops: CDR1 MNHNS, CDR2 SASEGT. The CDR3 spans 14 residues. V shed 5 bases and J shed 1 base, with 11 bases lying between them. CDR3 bases: TGTGCCAGCAGTCTAAGAGACACCCAAGAGACCCAGTACTTC. Translation gives CASSLRDTQETQYF.

The CDR3 region is CASRSGGFYEKLFF. CDR3 DNA sequence: TGTGCCAGCAGAAGTGGGGGCTTTTACGAAAAACTGTTTTTT. The chain recombines TRBV28 with TRBJ1-4; the D gene is possibly TRBD1 (6 bases). The ends were cut back, 6 bases at V and 8 bases at J, with 16 bases in the middle. CDR1 is MDHEN and CDR2 is SYDVKM in the germline V gene. The CDR3 consists of 14 residues. The full variable domain, its missing parts supplied by reference TRBV28 and TRBJ1-4, is DVKVTQSSRYLVKRTGEKVFLECVQDMDHENMFWYRQDPGLGLRLIYFSYDVKMKEKGDIPEGYSVSREKKERFSLILESASTNQTSMYLCASRSGGFYEKLFFGSGTQLSVL.

This clonotype occurred once. The chain is built from TRBV2 and TRBJ2-2; D not resolved. Deletions cut 4 bases from V and 6 bases from J, with 9 bases between. This CDR3 comprises 13 residues. The germline CDR1 and CDR2 sequences are SNHLY and FYNNEI. CDR3: CASSVVIAGELFF. The CDR3 DNA reads as TGTGCCAGCAGTGTCGTGATCGCCGGGGAGCTGTTTTTT.

The sample holds many counts of this clonotype. The chain carries TRBV6-1 and TRBJ1-2; D is ambiguous. V was trimmed by 5 bases and J by 10 bases, leaving 14 bases between them. Germline lookup yields CDR1 MNHNS and CDR2 SASEGT. This CDR3 region has 12 residues. The chain's CDR3 is CASSFVGGDYTF. CDR3 bases: TGTGCCAGCAGTTTCGTCGGAGGAGACTACACCTTC.

The chain joins TRBV4-1 to TRBJ1-6, with unresolved D. CDR1 MGHRA and CDR2 YSYEKL come from the germline V gene. V lost 6 bases and J lost 8, with 17 bases in between. The length of the CDR3 is 15 residues. CDR3 nucleotide sequence: TGCGCCAGCAGTCAGACTGACACGGACTATTCACCCCTCCACTTT. Translation gives CASSQTDTDYSPLHF.

This clonotype was counted once. V is TRBV6-1 and J is TRBJ2-5; D tentatively fits TRBD1 or TRBD2 (5 bases each). With 7 bases removed from V and 2 bases from J, the gap between germline ends came to 11 bases. In germline, CDR1 is MNHNS, CDR2 SASEGT. The CDR3 is made up of 13 amino acids. The CDR3 here is CASTEGQQETQYF. CDR3 DNA sequence: TGTGCCAGCACCGAGGGGCAGCAAGAGACCCAGTACTTC.

This clonotype came up a few times. J is TRBJ1-5 and V is TRBV20-1; perhaps TRBD1 as D (6 bases). The CDR3 is 14 residues long. Trimming took off 6 bases at V and 4 bases at J, with 16 bases between the two ends. The germline gives CDR1 DFQATT, CDR2 SNEGSKA (reference sequence). The CDR3 reads CSAHSGAGNQPQHF. The CDR3 coding sequence is TGCAGTGCACACTCAGGGGCCGGTAATCAGCCCCAGCATTTT.

This clonotype was detected a few times. V and J are TRBV12-3 or TRBV12-4 and TRBJ2-7; maybe TRBD2 (6 bases). CDR3 length equals 12 residues. Trimming removed 6 bases from V and 5 bases from J, with 11 bases in between. The CDR3: CASSGRVNEQYF. The CDR3 region has the DNA TGTGCCAGCAGCGGGAGAGTAAACGAGCAGTACTTC.

This clonotype was recorded a few times. The chain recombines TRBV7-9 with TRBJ2-1, with 7 bases lining up with TRBD2. V was pared by 2 bases and J by 6 bases, with 16 bases of the junction left unmatched. In germline, CDR1 is SEHNR, CDR2 FQNEAQ (reference sequence). This CDR3 contains 18 residues. CDR3 nucleotides: TGTGCCAGCAGCTTACCAAGACTAGCAGGGCAGAGCGGCAATGAGCAGTTCTTC. As protein: CASSLPRLAGQSGNEQFF.

The CDR3 bases are TGTGCCAGCAGCCTCCGGGACCTTTCAAGGCGGCAGTTCTTC. Amino acid sequence: CASSLRDLSRRQFF. The V gene is TRBV7-8, the J gene TRBJ2-1; D tentatively fits TRBD1 or TRBD2 (5 bases each). The CDR3 has 14 amino acids. V was shortened by 5 bases and J by 12 bases, with 20 bases between the two germline ends. CDR1 SGHVS and CDR2 FQNEAQ come from the germline V gene.

The chain carries TRBV19 and TRBJ2-1; tentatively, D is TRBD1 (5 bases). Between the trimmed V and J ends, which lost 2 bases and 4 bases, there was a span of 15 bases. Germline V gives CDR1 LNHDA, CDR2 SQIVND (reference sequence). This CDR3 contains 16 residues. This chain's CDR3 is CASSISPSGFYNEQFF. As DNA, the CDR3 is TGTGCCAGTAGTATATCGCCGTCAGGGTTTTACAATGAGCAGTTCTTC. The full variable domain, rest sourced from reference TRBV19 and TRBJ2-1, is DGGITQSPKYLFRKEGQNVTLSCEQNLNHDAMYWYRQDPGQGLRLIYYSQIVNDFQKGDIAEGYSVSREKKESFPLTVTSAQKNPTAFYLCASSISPSGFYNEQFFGPGTRLTVL.

J is TRBJ2-7 and V is TRBV7-9; the match to TRBD1 covers 9 bases. This CDR3 spans 15 amino acids. The junction had 10 bases not matched to a gene; V was cut back by 5 bases and J by 5 bases. CDR1 is SEHNR and CDR2 is FQNEAQ in the germline V gene (reference sequence). Here the CDR3 reads CASSHPGTGHHEQYF. In DNA, the CDR3 is TGTGCCAGCAGCCACCCCGGGACAGGGCACCACGAGCAGTACTTC.

V and J are TRBV20-1 and TRBJ2-1; D uncertain. Trimming shortened V by 5 bases and J by 1 base, and 12 bases separated the two germline ends. This CDR3 is built from 14 residues. Germline assignment: CDR1 DFQATT and CDR2 SNEGSKA (reference sequence). The CDR3 protein is CSALYAESYNEQFF. The CDR3 DNA is TGCAGTGCTCTCTATGCGGAGTCCTACAATGAGCAGTTCTTC.

The genes are TRBV2 and TRBJ1-2; TRBD1 aligns across 7 bases. Unmatched junction bases numbered 8, after V lost 7 bases and J lost 3 bases. In germline, CDR1 is SNHLY, CDR2 FYNNEI. The CDR3 is made up of 14 amino acids. CDR3 nucleotide sequence: TGTGCCAGCAATTATCGACAGGGAGACTATGGCTACACCTTC. This codes for CASNYRQGDYGYTF.

This chain connects TRBV12-3 or TRBV12-4 to TRBJ2-7; D is perhaps TRBD1 (5 bases). Trimming removed 6 bases from V and 6 bases from J, with 9 bases in between. The CDR3 is 11 amino acids. DNA for the CDR3: TGTGCCAGCAGGGGGCCCGGCGAGCAGTACTTC. This sequence encodes CASRGPGEQYF.

The chain recombines TRBV7-6 with TRBJ1-1; D not certain. V was pared by 4 bases and J by 4 bases, with 7 bases between. There are 12 residues in the CDR3. Looked up from germline, CDR1 is SGHVS and CDR2 is FNYEAQ. The CDR3 sequence: CASSSQGTEAFF. The CDR3 nucleotides read TGTGCCAGCAGCTCTCAAGGCACTGAAGCTTTCTTT.

The chain is built from TRBV7-9 and TRBJ2-7; D is uncertain. The germline CDR1 and CDR2 sequences are SEHNR and FQNEAQ (reference sequence). This CDR3 has 15 amino acids. V was pared by 5 bases and J by 2 bases, with 16 bases between. The CDR3 is CASSPEEKDPYEQYF. In nucleotides, the CDR3 is TGTGCCAGCAGCCCAGAAGAAAAGGACCCCTACGAGCAGTACTTC.

The genes are TRBV7-6 and TRBJ1-4, with D hard to call. V lost 5 bases, J lost 5 bases, and 6 bases lay in between. The CDR3 consists of 12 residues. From germline, CDR1 is SGHVS and CDR2 FNYEAQ. CDR3 region: CASSRLNEKLFF. In DNA form, the CDR3 reads TGTGCCAGCAGCCGTCTAAATGAAAAACTGTTTTTT.

This clonotype turned up a few times. The chain carries TRBV12-3 or TRBV12-4 and TRBJ2-7, with D hard to call. This CDR3 is 11 amino acids long. Trimming took off 8 bases at V and 5 bases at J, with 10 bases between the two ends. The CDR3 nucleotides read TGTGCCAGCGCACTGGTCCACGAGCAGTACTTC. Protein: CASALVHEQYF.